The 6 T cell receptor beta chains reported below all come from one sample, sequenced in a study of CD8+CD57+ T cells in acquired aplastic anemia. TCR beta VDJ and CDR3 profiling used genomic DNA as template. Each CDR3 protein is one row after TCRdb ran MiXCR on the reads. In the table there are over 150,000 distinct CDR3 sequences, about 70% of which are singletons. Before being chosen for sequencing, patients had shown CD8+CD57+ cell expansion by flow cytometry. The sequenced material came from sorted CD4+, CD8+, or CD8+CD57+ T cells (not recorded which) from PBMCs. The receptor set was obtained from a human donor with aplastic anemia.

The chain combines TRBV7-9 with TRBJ2-1, with D unresolved. Germline CDR1 and CDR2: SEHNR and FQNEAQ (reference sequence). The CDR3 contains 11 residues. Trimming took off 7 bases at V and 10 bases at J, with 11 bases between the two ends. The CDR3: CASKQLGEQFF. The CDR3 DNA follows: TGTGCCAGCAAACAATTAGGGGAGCAGTTCTTC.

The J gene is TRBJ2-2, the V gene TRBV15; D gene unclear. CDR3 length: 11 residues. Trimming removed 1 base at V and 6 bases at J, with 0 bases between. Per the germline V gene, CDR1 is LNHNV and CDR2 is YYDKDF (reference sequence). CDR3 protein: CATSRAGELFF. Here the CDR3 DNA reads TGTGCCACCAGCAGAGCCGGGGAGCTGTTTTTT.

Details on this clonotype: Here the CDR3 omits its conserved ending phenylalanine or tryptophan, so a read error is the likely source. The V and J genes are TRBV7-3 and TRBJ2-2; D gene uncertain. CDR1 and CDR2 (germline): SGHTA, FQGTGA. The CDR3 has 12 amino acids. The CDR3 DNA is TGTGCCAGGAGCTTTATACCCGGGGAGCTGTTTCTT. Translation: CARSFIPGELFL.

The chain uses TRBV5-1 and TRBJ2-5; 11 nucleotides agree with TRBD2. Germline V gene data show CDR1 as SGHRS and CDR2 as YFSETQ. The V and J ends lost 3 bases and 5 bases, in that order; junction bases with no gene match: 6. The CDR3 has 15 amino acids. The CDR3 nucleotides are TGCGCCAGCAGCTCTCATAGCGGGGGGGAGGAGACCCAGTACTTC. Translation: CASSSHSGGEETQYF.

The chain joins TRBV2 to TRBJ2-7; 9 bases map to TRBD1. The germline V gene has CDR1 SNHLY and CDR2 FYNNEI. This CDR3 has 14 amino acids. V lost 8 bases and J lost 5; bases outside the gene matches: 10. The CDR3 nucleotides read TGTGCCAGCCTTGGGACAGGGACCACCCACGAGCAGTACTTC. Protein: CASLGTGTTHEQYF. Together with reference TRBV2 and TRBJ2-7, the CDR3 gives the full variable domain: EPEVTQTPSHQVTQMGQEVILRCVPISNHLYFYWYRQILGQKVEFLVSFYNNEISEKSEIFDDQFSVERPDGSNFTLKIRSTKLEDSAMYFCASLGTGTTHEQYFGPGTRLTVT.

The rearrangement links TRBV12-3 or TRBV12-4 to TRBJ2-7; either TRBD1 or TRBD2 may supply D (5 bases each). Trimming took 4 bases from V and 7 from J, leaving 17 bases between them. The CDR3 sequence is 14 residues long. The CDR3 reads CASSSRDQSTEQYF. As DNA, the CDR3 is TGTGCCAGCAGTTCCCGGGACCAGTCTACGGAGCAGTACTTC.